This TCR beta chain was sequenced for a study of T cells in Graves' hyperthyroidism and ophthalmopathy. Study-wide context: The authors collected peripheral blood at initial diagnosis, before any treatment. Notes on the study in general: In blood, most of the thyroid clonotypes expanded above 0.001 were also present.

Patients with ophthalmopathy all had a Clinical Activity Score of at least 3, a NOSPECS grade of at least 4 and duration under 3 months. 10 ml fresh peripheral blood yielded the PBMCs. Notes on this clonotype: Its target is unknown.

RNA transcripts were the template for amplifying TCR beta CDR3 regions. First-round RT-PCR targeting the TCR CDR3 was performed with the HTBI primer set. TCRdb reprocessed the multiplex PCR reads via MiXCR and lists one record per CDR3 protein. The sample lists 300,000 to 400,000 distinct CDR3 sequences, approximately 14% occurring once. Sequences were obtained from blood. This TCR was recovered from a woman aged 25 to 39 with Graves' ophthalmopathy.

CDR3 in amino acids: CATSRDRGFGNQPQHF. Written as DNA, the CDR3 is TGTGCCACCAGCAGAGACAGGGGGTTTGGCAATCAGCCCCAGCATTTT. This chain joins TRBV15 and TRBJ1-5; 7 nucleotides agree with TRBD1. The CDR3 runs 16 residues. Germline CDR1 reads LNHNV; CDR2 reads YYDKDF (reference sequence). J gave up 2 bases and V 0 bases, and 4 bases lay outside the gene matches.